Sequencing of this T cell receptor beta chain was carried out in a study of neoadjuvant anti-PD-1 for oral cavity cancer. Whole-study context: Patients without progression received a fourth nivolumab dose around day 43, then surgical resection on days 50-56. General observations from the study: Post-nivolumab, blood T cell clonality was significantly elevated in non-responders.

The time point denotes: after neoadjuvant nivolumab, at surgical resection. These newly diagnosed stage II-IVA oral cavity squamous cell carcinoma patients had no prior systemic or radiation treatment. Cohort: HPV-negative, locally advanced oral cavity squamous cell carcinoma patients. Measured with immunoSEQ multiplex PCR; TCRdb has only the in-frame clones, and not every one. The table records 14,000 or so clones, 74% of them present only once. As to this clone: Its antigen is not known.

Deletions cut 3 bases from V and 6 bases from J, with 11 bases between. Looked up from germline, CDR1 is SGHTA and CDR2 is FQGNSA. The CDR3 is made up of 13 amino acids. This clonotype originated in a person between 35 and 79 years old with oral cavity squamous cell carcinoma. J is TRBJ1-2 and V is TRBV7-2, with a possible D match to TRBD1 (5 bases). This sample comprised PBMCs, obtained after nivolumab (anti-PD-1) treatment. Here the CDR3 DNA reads TGTGCCAGCAGCTTGGGACGGGGGAATGGCTACACCTTC. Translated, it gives CASSLGRGNGYTF.